A single sample gave rise to the 5 T cell receptor beta chains below, sequenced in a study of T cell changes during pregnancy in multiple sclerosis. Data came from immunoSEQ multiplex PCR; TCRdb stores just in-frame clones and leaves some out. The table includes 17,000 or so clones, approximately 85% detected once. Sequenced material: CD8+ T cells from peripheral blood mononuclear cells, taken after pregnancy. The receptors originated from a female donor in good health, enrolled as a control in a pregnancy study.

The chain combines TRBV2 with TRBJ1-6, with 8 bases aligning to TRBD1. From germline, CDR1 is SNHLY and CDR2 FYNNEI. V lost 6 bases, J lost 7 bases, and 8 bases stayed unmatched. CDR3 size: 15 residues. CDR3 sequence: CASRGWTGTNSPLHF. DNA of the CDR3: TGTGCCAGCAGGGGTTGGACAGGGACGAATTCACCCCTCCACTTT.

V and J are TRBV28 and TRBJ1-1; 8 bases line up with TRBD1. The V segment lost 3 bases and the J segment 1 base; nucleotides outside the gene matches: 13. Germline values: CDR1 MDHEN, CDR2 SYDVKM. The CDR3 loop spans 18 amino acids. The CDR3 region has the DNA TGTGCCAGCAGTTTTTTCAGCCCCTTCGGACAGGGGAACACTGAAGCTTTCTTT. The encoded protein is CASSFFSPFGQGNTEAFF.

V and J are TRBV27 and TRBJ1-5; 9 bases are shared with TRBD1. V dropped 3 bases and J dropped 5; count of bases not matched to a gene: 2. In germline, CDR1 is MNHEY, CDR2 SMNVEV (reference sequence). The CDR3 consists of 14 residues. The CDR3: CASSLTGGDQPQHF. CDR3 bases: TGTGCCAGCAGTTTGACAGGGGGGGATCAGCCCCAGCATTTT.

The CDR3 DNA sequence: TGTGCCAGCAGCCCTTACCTAAGCTCCTACGAGCAGTACTTC. This gives the protein CASSPYLSSYEQYF. J is TRBJ2-7 and V is TRBV7-9; D remains ambiguous. Germline CDR1 SEHNR, CDR2 FQNEAQ (reference sequence). The CDR3 is made up of 14 amino acids. Trimming removed 5 bases from V and 0 bases from J, with 11 bases in between.

The chain joins TRBV5-6 to TRBJ2-5, with TRBD2 matching 9 bases. Germline V gene data show CDR1 as SGHDT and CDR2 as YYEEEE. V lost 4 bases, J lost 5 bases, and 6 bases stayed unmatched. CDR3 length: 14 amino acids. Here the CDR3 DNA reads TGTGCCAGCAGCGAGCGGGGGGTCTCGGAGACCCAGTACTTC. It is translated as CASSERGVSETQYF.